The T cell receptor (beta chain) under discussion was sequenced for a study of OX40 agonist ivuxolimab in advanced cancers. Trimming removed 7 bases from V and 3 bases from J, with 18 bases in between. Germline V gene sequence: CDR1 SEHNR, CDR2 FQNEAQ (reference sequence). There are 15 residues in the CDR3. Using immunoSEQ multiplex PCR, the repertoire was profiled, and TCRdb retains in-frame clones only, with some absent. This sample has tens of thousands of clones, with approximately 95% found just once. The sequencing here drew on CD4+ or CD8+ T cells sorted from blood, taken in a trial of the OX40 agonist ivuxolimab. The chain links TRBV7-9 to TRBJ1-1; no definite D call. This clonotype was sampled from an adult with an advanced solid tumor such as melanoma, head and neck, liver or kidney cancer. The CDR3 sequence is CASTPPHRGDTEAFF. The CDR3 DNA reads TGTGCCAGCACCCCGCCCCATCGGGGAGACACTGAAGCTTTCTTT.